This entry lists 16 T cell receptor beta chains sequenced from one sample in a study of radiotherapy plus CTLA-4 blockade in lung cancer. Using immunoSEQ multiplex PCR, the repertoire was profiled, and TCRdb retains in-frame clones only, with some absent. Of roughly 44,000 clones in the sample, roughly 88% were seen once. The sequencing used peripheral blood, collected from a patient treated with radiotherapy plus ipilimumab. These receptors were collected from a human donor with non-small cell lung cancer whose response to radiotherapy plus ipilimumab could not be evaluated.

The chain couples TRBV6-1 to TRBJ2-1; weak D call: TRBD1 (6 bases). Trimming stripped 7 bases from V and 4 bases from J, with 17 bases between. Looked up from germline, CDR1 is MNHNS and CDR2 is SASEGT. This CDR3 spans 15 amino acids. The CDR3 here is CASMGTHRVYNEQFF. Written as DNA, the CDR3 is TGTGCCAGCATGGGGACGCACAGGGTTTACAATGAGCAGTTCTTC.

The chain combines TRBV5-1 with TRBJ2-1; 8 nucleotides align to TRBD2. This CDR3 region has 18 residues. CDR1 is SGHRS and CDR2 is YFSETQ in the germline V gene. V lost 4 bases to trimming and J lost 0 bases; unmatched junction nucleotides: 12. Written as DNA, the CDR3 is TGCGCCAGCAGCAGCGCGGCGACTAGCGAGAGCTCCTACAATGAGCAGTTCTTC. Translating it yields CASSSAATSESSYNEQFF.

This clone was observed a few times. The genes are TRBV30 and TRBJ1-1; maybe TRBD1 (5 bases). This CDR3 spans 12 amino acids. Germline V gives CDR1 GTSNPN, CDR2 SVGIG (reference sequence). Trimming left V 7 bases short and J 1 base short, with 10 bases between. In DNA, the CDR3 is TGTGCCTACAGGTTGGAGAACACTGAAGCTTTCTTT. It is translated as CAYRLENTEAFF.

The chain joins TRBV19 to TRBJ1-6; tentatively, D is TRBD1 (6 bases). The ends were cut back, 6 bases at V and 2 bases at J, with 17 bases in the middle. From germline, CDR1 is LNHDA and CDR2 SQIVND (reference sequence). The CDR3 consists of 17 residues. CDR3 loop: CASRAGGRSPYNSPLHF. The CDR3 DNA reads TGTGCCAGTAGGGCCGGGGGGCGCAGCCCCTATAATTCACCCCTCCACTTT.

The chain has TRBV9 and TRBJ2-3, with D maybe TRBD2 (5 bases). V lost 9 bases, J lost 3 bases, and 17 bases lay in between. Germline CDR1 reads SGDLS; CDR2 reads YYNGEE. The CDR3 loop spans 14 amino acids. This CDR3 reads CATSRGSFTDTQYF. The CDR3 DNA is TGTGCCACCTCACGGGGATCTTTTACAGATACGCAGTATTTT.

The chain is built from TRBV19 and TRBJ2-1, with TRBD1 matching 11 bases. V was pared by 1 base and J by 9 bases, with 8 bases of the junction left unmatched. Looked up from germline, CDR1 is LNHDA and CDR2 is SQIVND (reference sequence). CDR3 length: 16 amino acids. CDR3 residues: CASSIGGQGARGEQFF. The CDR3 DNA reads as TGTGCCAGTAGTATAGGAGGACAGGGGGCGAGGGGTGAGCAGTTCTTC. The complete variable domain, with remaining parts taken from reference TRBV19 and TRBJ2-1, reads DGGITQSPKYLFRKEGQNVTLSCEQNLNHDAMYWYRQDPGQGLRLIYYSQIVNDFQKGDIAEGYSVSREKKESFPLTVTSAQKNPTAFYLCASSIGGQGARGEQFFGPGTRLTVL.

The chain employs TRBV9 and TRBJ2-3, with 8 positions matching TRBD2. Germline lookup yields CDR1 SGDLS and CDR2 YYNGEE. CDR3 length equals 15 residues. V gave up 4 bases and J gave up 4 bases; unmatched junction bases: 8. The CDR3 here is CASSRTGRGADTQYF. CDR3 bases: TGTGCCAGCAGCCGGACCGGGAGGGGGGCAGATACGCAGTATTTT.

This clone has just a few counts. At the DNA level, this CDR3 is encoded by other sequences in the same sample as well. The CDR3 nucleotides are TGTGCCAGTAGTAGGGGGGGGAGCTCCTACAATGAGCAGTTCTTC. Its translation is CASSRGGSSYNEQFF. The chain employs TRBV19 and TRBJ2-1; 7 nucleotides agree with TRBD2. Germline assignment: CDR1 LNHDA and CDR2 SQIVND (reference sequence). The CDR3 spans 15 residues. With 4 bases clipped from V and 0 bases from J, the junction kept 3 bases outside the gene matches.

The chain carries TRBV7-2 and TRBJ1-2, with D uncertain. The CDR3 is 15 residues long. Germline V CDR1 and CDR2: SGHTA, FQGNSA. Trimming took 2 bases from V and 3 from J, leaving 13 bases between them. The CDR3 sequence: CASSLLTSGHYGYTF. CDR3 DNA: TGTGCCAGCAGCTTACTCACGAGCGGACACTATGGCTACACCTTC.

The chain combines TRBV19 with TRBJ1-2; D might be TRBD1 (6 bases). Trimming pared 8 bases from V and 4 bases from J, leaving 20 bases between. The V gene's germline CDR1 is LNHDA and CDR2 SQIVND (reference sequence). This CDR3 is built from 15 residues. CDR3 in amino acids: CASPPYQGLGYGYTF. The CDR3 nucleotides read TGTGCCAGTCCCCCATACCAGGGGCTCGGCTATGGCTACACCTTC.

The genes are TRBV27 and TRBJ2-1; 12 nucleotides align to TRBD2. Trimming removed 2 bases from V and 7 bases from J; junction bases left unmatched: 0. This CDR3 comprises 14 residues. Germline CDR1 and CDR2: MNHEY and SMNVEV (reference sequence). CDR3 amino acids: CASSLGLAGNEQFF. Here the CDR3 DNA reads TGTGCCAGCAGTTTAGGACTAGCGGGAAATGAGCAGTTCTTC.

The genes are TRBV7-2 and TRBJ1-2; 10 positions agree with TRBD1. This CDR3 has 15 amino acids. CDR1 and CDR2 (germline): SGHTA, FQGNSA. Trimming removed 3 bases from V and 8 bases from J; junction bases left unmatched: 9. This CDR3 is CASSLGPGQGRGYTF. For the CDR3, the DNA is TGTGCCAGCAGCTTGGGGCCGGGACAGGGGCGAGGCTACACCTTC. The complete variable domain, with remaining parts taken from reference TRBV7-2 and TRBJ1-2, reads GAGVSQSPSNKVTEKGKDVELRCDPISGHTALYWYRQSLGQGLEFLIYFQGNSAPDKSGLPSDRFSAERTGGSVSTLTIQRTQQEDSAVYLCASSLGPGQGRGYTFGSGTRLTVV.

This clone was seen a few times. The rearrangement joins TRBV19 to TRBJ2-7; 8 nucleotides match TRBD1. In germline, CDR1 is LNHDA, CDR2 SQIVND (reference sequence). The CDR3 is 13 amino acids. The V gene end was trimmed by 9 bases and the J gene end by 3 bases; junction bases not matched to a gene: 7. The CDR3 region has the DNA TGTGCCAGCAGGGGGCTACGAGGCTACGAGCAGTACTTC. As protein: CASRGLRGYEQYF.

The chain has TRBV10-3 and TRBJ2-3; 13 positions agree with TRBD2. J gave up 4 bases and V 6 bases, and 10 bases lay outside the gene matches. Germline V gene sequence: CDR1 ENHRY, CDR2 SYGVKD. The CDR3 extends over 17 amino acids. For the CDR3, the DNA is TGTGCCATCAGGGGAACTAGCGGGGGGGCCGTAGCAGATACGCAGTATTTT. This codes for CAIRGTSGGAVADTQYF.

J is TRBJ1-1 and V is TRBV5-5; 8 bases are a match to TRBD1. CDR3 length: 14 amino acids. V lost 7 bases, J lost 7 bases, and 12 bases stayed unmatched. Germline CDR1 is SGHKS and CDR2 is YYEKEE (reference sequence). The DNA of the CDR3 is TGTGCCAGCCGCCCCTGGGACAGGACGATTGAAGCTTTCTTT. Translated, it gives CASRPWDRTIEAFF.

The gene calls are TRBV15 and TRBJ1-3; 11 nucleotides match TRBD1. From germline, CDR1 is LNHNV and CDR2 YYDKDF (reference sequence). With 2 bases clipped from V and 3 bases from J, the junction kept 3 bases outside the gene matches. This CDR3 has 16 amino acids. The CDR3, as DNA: TGTGCCACCAGCAGATCGGGACAGGGGGTTGGAAACACCATATATTTT. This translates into CATSRSGQGVGNTIYF.